This TCR beta chain was recorded in a study of T cell responses to AZD1222 COVID-19 vaccine (dated by TCRdb to 2020 to 2022). About the study as a whole: A total of 233 trial participants underwent TCR sequencing, of whom 207 received two doses of AZD1222 and around 25 received two doses of the MenACWY control vaccine. Trial participants were enrolled into age subgroups of 18-55, 56-69 and 70-plus years, which contained 148, 28 and 57 TCR-sequenced participants, respectively.

From its cysteine to its phenylalanine, the CDR3 spans 15 amino acids. Of the read, only the CDR3 DNA is kept; its 45 bases are in frame from base 1. As encoded in the germline V gene, CDR1 is SGHDT while CDR2 is YYEEEE. Ends trimmed: V by 3 bases, J by 5 bases; bases unmatched to a gene: 6. The study at large found these results: Conclusions about previously exposed vaccinees are limited, since just 5 or 6 AZD1222 recipients were seropositive for SARS-CoV-2 at baseline. After two AZD1222 doses, spike-specific TCR breadth and depth were significantly higher than at day 0 and than in MenACWY recipients. Participants were mostly white British, with more females than males. The authors suggested clonal diversity may have been underestimated. Vaccine-associated CD4 TCRs spanned the whole spike protein, with dominant responses in regions 160-218 and 743-854. Nearly half of unique spike-specific TCRs reportedly recognized epitopes outside regions mutated in the B.1.351 and B.1.1.7 variants. In the small 56-69-year group, the increase in depth fell short of significance, most likely because of low power. No day 14 peak-response samples were available, so repertoires were characterized only after the peak T cell response.

This specimen's time point label, per the study, means: about 28 days (+/-7) after the second vaccine dose. AZD1222 recipients with second doses at about 4 weeks or about 12 weeks were pooled, because spike-specific TCR depth and breadth did not differ between schedules. Vaccinee samples were obtained from the UK trials COV001 and COV002, which included a single-blind randomized controlled phase 2/3 trial of AZD1222 (ChAdOx1 nCoV-19) in healthy adults. For TCRbeta chain sequencing, PBMC samples were collected from trial participants at day 0 and at day 28 after the second dose. Of note for this clone: Its antigen remains undetermined. Per-base qualities were not stored, and no clone one base away is much larger.

The CDR3 regions of human TCRbeta chains were analyzed by immunosequencing. The authors' analysis ran thus. TCRs in the repertoires were compared against a reference library of SARS-CoV-2-specific TCRs that had been generated with the MIRA antigen-specificity platform. Breadth was defined as the fraction of unique TCRs that were SARS-CoV-2-associated. Depth was defined as the fraction of total T cells that were SARS-CoV-2-associated. Using the MIRA data, each spike-specific TCR was mapped to the spike region that the TCR reacts to and placed in a CD4 or CD8 class. Log10-transformed breadth and depth values were compared by one-way ANOVA with Sidak's multiple comparisons tests. Entries here come from immuneACCESS through TCRdb and include only in-frame sequences with V and J called. Some clones fail to appear in such tables; in the studies checked, an unresolved V gene covers under half of the shortfall, and the cause of the remainder is unknown. That table supplies the V and J calls and clone size; D and trimming were determined from the DNA. Within this sample are approximately 170,000 clones, with roughly 87% of them counted one time only. The ten largest clones take up 0.85% to 1.2% of the sample.

The specimen was peripheral blood, collected 28 days after the second AZD1222 dose. The chain links TRBV5-6 with TRBJ2-5, with TRBD1 matching 11 junction bases. This clonotype was sampled from an adult who received the AZD1222 COVID-19 vaccine. The sequenced DNA is TGTGCCAGCAGCTCCGGGACAGGGGGTTGGGAGACCCAGTACTTC. Translated, this gives CASSSGTGGWETQYF.